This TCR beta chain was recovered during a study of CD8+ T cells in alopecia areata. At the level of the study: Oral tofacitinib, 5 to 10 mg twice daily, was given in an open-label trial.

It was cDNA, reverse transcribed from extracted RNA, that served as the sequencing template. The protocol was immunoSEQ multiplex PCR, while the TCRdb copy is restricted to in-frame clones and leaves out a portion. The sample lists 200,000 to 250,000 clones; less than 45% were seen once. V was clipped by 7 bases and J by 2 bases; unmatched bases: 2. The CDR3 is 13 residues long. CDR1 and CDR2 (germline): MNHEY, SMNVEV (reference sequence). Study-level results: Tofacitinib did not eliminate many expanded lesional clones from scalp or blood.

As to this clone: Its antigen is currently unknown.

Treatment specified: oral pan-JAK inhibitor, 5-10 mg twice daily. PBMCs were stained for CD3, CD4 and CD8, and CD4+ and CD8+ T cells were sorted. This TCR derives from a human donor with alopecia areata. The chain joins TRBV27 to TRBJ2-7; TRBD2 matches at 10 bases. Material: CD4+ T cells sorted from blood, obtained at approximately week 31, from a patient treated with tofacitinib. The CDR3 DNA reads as TGTGCCAGCACCCTAGCGGGGGCCTACGAGCAGTACTTC. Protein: CASTLAGAYEQYF.